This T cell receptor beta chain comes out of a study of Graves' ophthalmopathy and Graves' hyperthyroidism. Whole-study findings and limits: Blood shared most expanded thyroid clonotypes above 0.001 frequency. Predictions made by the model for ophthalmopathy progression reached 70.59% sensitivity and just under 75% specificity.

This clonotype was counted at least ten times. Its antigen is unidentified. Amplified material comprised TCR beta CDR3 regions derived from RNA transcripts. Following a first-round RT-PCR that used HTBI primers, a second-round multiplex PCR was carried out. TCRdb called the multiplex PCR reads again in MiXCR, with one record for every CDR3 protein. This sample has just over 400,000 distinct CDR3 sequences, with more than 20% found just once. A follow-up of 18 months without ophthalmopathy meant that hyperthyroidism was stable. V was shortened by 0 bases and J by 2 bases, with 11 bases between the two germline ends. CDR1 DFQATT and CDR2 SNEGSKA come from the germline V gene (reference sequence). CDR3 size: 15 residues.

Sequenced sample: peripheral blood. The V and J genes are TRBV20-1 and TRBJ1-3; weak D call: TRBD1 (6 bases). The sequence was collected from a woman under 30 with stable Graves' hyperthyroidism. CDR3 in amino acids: CSARDLGAPGNTIYF. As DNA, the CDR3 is TGCAGTGCTAGAGATTTGGGGGCCCCTGGAAACACCATATATTTT.